Detailed here is one T cell receptor beta chain. From germline, CDR1 is LGHDT and CDR2 YNNKEL (reference sequence). CDR3 size: 13 residues. V gave up 7 bases and J gave up 7 bases, with 14 bases separating them. This record belongs to a study of regulatory and conventional T cells in breast cancer. TCRdb processed the PCR reads anew with MiXCR; each CDR3 protein has one entry. The sample holds some 1,300 distinct CDR3 sequences, 75% to 80% seen once. The sample taken for sequencing was regulatory T cells from blood. This receptor was identified in a male donor in good health. The chain carries TRBV3-1 and TRBJ1-3; D uncertain. The CDR3 coding sequence is TGTGCCAGCACTCCTTCCCTCGGGAACACCATATATTTT. This encodes CASTPSLGNTIYF. Full variable domain (outside the CDR3, taken from reference TRBV3-1 and TRBJ1-3): DTAVSQTPKYLVTQMGNDKSIKCEQNLGHDTMYWYKQDSKKFLKIMFSYNNKELIINETVPNRFSPKSPDKAHLNLHINSLELGDSAVYFCASTPSLGNTIYFGEGSWLTVV.